The next 2 T cell receptor beta chains were all read from a single sample in a study of early T cells in non-severe SARS-CoV-2 infection. TCRdb independently ran MiXCR on the 5' RACE reads; one entry per CDR3 protein. This table has around 50,000 distinct CDR3 sequences, around an eighth appearing once. The sequencing input was whole blood. These receptors were obtained from an adult who was a healthcare worker with PCR-confirmed SARS-CoV-2 infection or an uninfected control (not recorded which).

This clonotype was observed at least ten times. The rearrangement joins TRBV18 to TRBJ2-2; D is unclear. Trimming removed 0 bases from V and 1 base from J, with 6 bases in between. The CDR3 length is 15 residues. Germline assignment: CDR1 KGHSH and CDR2 LQKENI. CDR3: CASSPPNRNTGELFF. CDR3 DNA: TGTGCCAGCTCACCACCGAACAGGAACACCGGGGAGCTGTTTTTT.

This clonotype was seen a handful of times. The V call is TRBV3-1, the J call TRBJ2-1; D uncertain. Germline V gene data show CDR1 as LGHDT and CDR2 as YNNKEL (reference sequence). Between the trimmed V and J ends, which lost 4 bases and 2 bases, there was a span of 9 bases. The CDR3 is 14 residues long. In nucleotides, the CDR3 is TGTGCCAGCAGCCCTTCGGTTACCTACAATGAGCAGTTCTTC. This gives the protein CASSPSVTYNEQFF.